What follows is one T cell receptor beta chain and its context. Its antigen remains unknown. This entry belongs to a study of shared clonotypes between healthy human individuals. Broader study findings: Clonotypes shared by all four sorted-subset donors had higher generation probabilities than non-shared clonotypes. The study generally estimated greater richness for naive than memory subsets.

Produced via immunoSEQ multiplex PCR; TCRdb's table is partial and in-frame only. The profile covers approximately 2.5 million clones, with approximately 93% appearing a single time and 0.36% taken by the ten largest. There are 16 residues in the CDR3. Per germline, CDR1 LNHDA and CDR2 SQIVND (reference sequence). V was cut by 8 bases and J by 0 bases, with 17 bases left in between. Donors were healthy HIV-negative adults without recently reported acute infections or vaccinations. In the CD4+ fraction, cells were divided into CD45RA+ naive and CD45RA-negative memory subsets. This receptor was identified in a man between 18 and 35 years old in good health. Some clones in this sample may be carry-over from other donors' samples. Source material: naive CD4+ T cells from PBMCs. Regarding subset: CD45RA+ positively selected. The rearrangement links TRBV19 to TRBJ1-5; D is uncertain. CDR3 DNA: TGTGCCAGTTCCCGACTAGGACCATATAGCAATCAGCCCCAGCATTTT. Translated: CASSRLGPYSNQPQHF.